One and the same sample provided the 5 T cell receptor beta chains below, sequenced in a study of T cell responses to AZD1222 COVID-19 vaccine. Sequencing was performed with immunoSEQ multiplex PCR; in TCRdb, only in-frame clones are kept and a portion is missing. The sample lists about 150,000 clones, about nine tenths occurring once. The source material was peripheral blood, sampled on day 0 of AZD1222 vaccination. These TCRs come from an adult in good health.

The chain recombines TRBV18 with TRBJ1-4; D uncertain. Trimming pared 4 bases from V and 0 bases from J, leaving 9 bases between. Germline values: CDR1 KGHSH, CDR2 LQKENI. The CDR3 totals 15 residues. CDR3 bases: TGTGCCAGCTCACGAGACTTTGCAACTAATGAAAAACTGTTTTTT. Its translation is CASSRDFATNEKLFF.

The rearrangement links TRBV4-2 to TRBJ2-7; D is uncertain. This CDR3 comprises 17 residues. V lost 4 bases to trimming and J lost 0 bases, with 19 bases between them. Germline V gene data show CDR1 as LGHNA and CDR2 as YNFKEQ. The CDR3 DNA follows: TGTGCCAGCAGCCCAGTCTGGGTCGCGCCTAGCTCCTACGAGCAGTACTTC. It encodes CASSPVWVAPSSYEQYF.

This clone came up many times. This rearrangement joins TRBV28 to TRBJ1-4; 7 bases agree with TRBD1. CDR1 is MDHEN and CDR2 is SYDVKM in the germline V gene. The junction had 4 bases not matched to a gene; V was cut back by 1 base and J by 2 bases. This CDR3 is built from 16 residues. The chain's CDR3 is CASSLYRGPTNEKLFF. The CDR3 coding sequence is TGTGCCAGCAGTTTATACAGGGGACCGACTAATGAAAAACTGTTTTTT.

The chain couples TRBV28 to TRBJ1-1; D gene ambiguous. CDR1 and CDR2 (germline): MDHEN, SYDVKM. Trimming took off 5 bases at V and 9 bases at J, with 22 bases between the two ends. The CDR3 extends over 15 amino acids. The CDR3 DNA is TGTGCCAGCAGTCCCAGTAGTGGGCTACCGCCTAAAGCTTTCTTT. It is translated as CASSPSSGLPPKAFF.

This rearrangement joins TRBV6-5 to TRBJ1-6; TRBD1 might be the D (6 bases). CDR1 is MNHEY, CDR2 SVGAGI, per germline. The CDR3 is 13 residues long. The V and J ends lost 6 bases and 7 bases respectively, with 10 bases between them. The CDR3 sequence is CASSQTGNSPLHF. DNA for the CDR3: TGTGCCAGCAGCCAGACAGGAAATTCACCCCTCCACTTT.